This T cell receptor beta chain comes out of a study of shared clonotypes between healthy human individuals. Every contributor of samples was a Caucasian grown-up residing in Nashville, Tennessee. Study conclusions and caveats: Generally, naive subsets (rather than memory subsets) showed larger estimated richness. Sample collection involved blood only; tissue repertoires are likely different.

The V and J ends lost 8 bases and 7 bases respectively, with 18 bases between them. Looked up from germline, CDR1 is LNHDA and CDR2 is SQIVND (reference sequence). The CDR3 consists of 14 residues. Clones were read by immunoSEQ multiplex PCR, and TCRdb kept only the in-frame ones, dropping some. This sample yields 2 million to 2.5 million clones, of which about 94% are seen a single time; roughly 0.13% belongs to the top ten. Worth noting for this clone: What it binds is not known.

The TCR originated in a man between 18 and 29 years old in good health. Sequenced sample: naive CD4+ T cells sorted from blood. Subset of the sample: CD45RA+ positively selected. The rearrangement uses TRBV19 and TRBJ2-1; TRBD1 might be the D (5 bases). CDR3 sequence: CASHRASKGNEQFF. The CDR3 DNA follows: TGTGCCAGTCACCGGGCTAGTAAGGGGAATGAGCAGTTCTTC.